The 11 T cell receptor beta chains in this list originate from one sample, sequenced in a study of human T cells and chemical hapten exposure. Time point noted: patch test 3, about 24 weeks after DPC sensitization. The treatment here: therapeutic diphenylcyclopropenone sensitization with weekly scalp DPC. TCRdb re-called the RACE reads with MiXCR, one entry per CDR3 protein. The sample shows roughly 200,000 distinct CDR3 sequences, 24% of them seen only once. The sample was whole blood, taken in connection with sensitization to the hapten diphenylcyclopropenone (DPC). The receptors here all came from a middle-aged woman with alopecia areata. Some clones in this sample may be carry-over from other donors' samples.

This clonotype was observed many times. The V gene is TRBV20-1, the J gene TRBJ1-1; D is undetermined. Germline V gene sequence: CDR1 DFQATT, CDR2 SNEGSKA (reference sequence). Trimming took 4 bases from V and 0 from J, leaving 12 bases between them. The CDR3 consists of 14 residues. The CDR3 sequence: CSAMIPPLNTEAFF. The CDR3 DNA is TGCAGTGCTATGATCCCCCCACTGAACACTGAAGCTTTCTTT.

This clonotype turned up a few times. This chain connects TRBV28 to TRBJ1-5; 8 positions agree with TRBD1. Trimming cost V 4 bases and J 5 bases; bases outside gene matches: 4. This CDR3 spans 14 amino acids. Germline V gene lookup returns CDR1 MDHEN and CDR2 SYDVKM. The CDR3 bases are TGTGCCAGCAGTTCGGGACAGGCGTATCAGCCCCAGCATTTT. This sequence encodes CASSSGQAYQPQHF.

Only a few counts were recorded for this clonotype. The rearrangement links TRBV11-2 to TRBJ1-2; maybe TRBD1 (6 bases). Germline-derived CDR1 and CDR2 are SGHAT and FQNNGV. V lost 1 base and J lost 3, with 12 bases in between. This CDR3 comprises 15 residues. The CDR3, as DNA: TGTGCCAGCAGCTTAGGTCAGGGGCCTCACTATGGCTACACCTTC. Its translation: CASSLGQGPHYGYTF. Drawing the rest from reference TRBV11-2 and TRBJ1-2, the complete variable domain is EAGVAQSPRYKIIEKRQSVAFWCNPISGHATLYWYQQILGQGPKLLIQFQNNGVVDDSQLPKDRFSAERLKGVDSTLKIQPAKLEDSAVYLCASSLGQGPHYGYTFGSGTRLTVV.

This clonotype was counted between two and nine times. The gene calls are TRBV10-3 and TRBJ1-6; 9 bases agree with TRBD1. Germline V lookup: CDR1 ENHRY, CDR2 SYGVKD. V trimming: 6 bases; J trimming: 10 bases; junction bases outside the gene matches: 7. The CDR3 spans 14 residues. CDR3 sequence: CAISLGQGSSPLHF. The CDR3 nucleotides read TGTGCCATCAGCCTCGGACAGGGGAGCTCACCCCTCCACTTT.

The chain combines TRBV9 with TRBJ1-4; weak D call: TRBD1 (6 bases). Germline CDR1 reads SGDLS; CDR2 reads YYNGEE. The CDR3 consists of 15 residues. The V and J ends lost 3 bases and 6 bases respectively, with 15 bases between them. The CDR3 nucleotides are TGTGCCAGCAGCGCCGATACAGGGCGGGATGAAAAACTGTTTTTT. It specifies CASSADTGRDEKLFF.

This clonotype has ten or more counts. The chain combines TRBV29-1 with TRBJ1-1; 7 positions agree with TRBD1. Germline values: CDR1 SQVTM, CDR2 ANQGSEA. J was trimmed by 0 bases and V by 7 bases; bases with no gene match: 5. The CDR3 length is 13 residues. Here the CDR3 reads CSALTGMNTEAFF. The CDR3 DNA reads TGCAGCGCCTTGACAGGGATGAACACTGAAGCTTTCTTT.

The V and J genes are TRBV3-1 and TRBJ2-7; TRBD2 matches at 8 bases. CDR3 size: 14 residues. CDR1 and CDR2 (germline): LGHDT, YNNKEL (reference sequence). V shed 3 bases, J shed 2 bases, and the junction held 3 bases outside the gene matches. The CDR3 loop is CASSQSGRAYEQYF. The DNA for the CDR3 is TGTGCCAGCAGCCAGTCCGGGAGGGCCTACGAGCAGTACTTC.

The chain carries TRBV7-6 and TRBJ1-1; D not resolved. The CDR3 extends over 15 amino acids. Trimming shortened V by 5 bases and J by 3 bases, and 16 bases separated the two germline ends. Germline CDR1 reads SGHVS; CDR2 reads FNYEAQ. The CDR3 protein is CASSPGPHQDTEAFF. DNA of the CDR3: TGTGCCAGCAGCCCCGGGCCCCACCAGGACACTGAAGCTTTCTTT.

Only a few counts were recorded for this clonotype. The chain employs TRBV12-3 or TRBV12-4 and TRBJ1-5; maybe TRBD1 (6 bases). This CDR3 comprises 14 residues. Trimming took off 4 bases at V and 2 bases at J, with 9 bases between the two ends. This CDR3 reads CASSWGPGNQPQHF. In DNA form, the CDR3 reads TGTGCCAGCAGTTGGGGGCCTGGCAATCAGCCCCAGCATTTT.

This chain links TRBV20-1 with TRBJ2-7; D gene unclear. Germline V gene data show CDR1 as DFQATT and CDR2 as SNEGSKA (reference sequence). V was pared by 3 bases and J by 0 bases, with 9 bases between. CDR3 size: 13 residues. DNA of the CDR3: TGCAGTGCTAGGAGCGAAAGCTCCTACGAGCAGTACTTC. Protein: CSARSESSYEQYF.

This clonotype has a single count. A much bigger clone sits one base away, suggesting this may be a read error. CDR3 sequence reads: CASSAGQGIFNSPLHF. The CDR3 DNA reads as TGTGCCAGCAGCGCTGGACAGGGCATTTTTAATTCACCCCTCCACTTT. The chain recombines TRBV7-9 with TRBJ1-6; TRBD1 matches at 8 bases. CDR1 and CDR2 (germline): SEHNR, FQNEAQ (reference sequence). The junction had 9 bases not matched to a gene; V was cut back by 5 bases and J by 6 bases. The CDR3 is 16 residues long. The entire variable domain, with the rest obtained from reference TRBV7-9 and TRBJ1-6, is as follows: DTGVSQNPRHKITKRGQNVTFRCDPISEHNRLYWYRQTLGQGPEFLTYFQNEAQLEKSRLLSDRFSAERPKGSFSTLEIQRTEQGDSAMYLCASSAGQGIFNSPLHFGNGTRLTVT.